Detailed here is one TCR beta chain. Assay: immunoSEQ multiplex PCR; the TCRdb copy retains only in-frame clones and omits some. Among about 98,000 clones listed, roughly 90% were seen once. The V end was cut by 4 bases, the J end by 2 bases, with 12 bases between. The CDR3 runs 14 residues. CDR1 is SQVTM, CDR2 ANQGSEA, per germline. The data originate from a study of siplizumab effects on memory and regulatory T cells. The source is a human donor in good health. The chain joins TRBV29-1 to TRBJ2-1; D is possibly TRBD1 (6 bases). Sequenced: CD4+ T cells sorted from blood. The CDR3 loop reads CSVVKDSPYNEQFF. CDR3 DNA: TGCAGCGTTGTCAAGGACAGTCCCTACAATGAGCAGTTCTTC.